This is a list of T cell receptor beta chains from one sample in a study of blood T cell repertoires in COVID-19. Sequencing used immunoSEQ multiplex PCR; TCRdb keeps in-frame clones, though not all of them. The data hold approximately 110,000 clones, with roughly 85% observed a single time. What was sequenced was peripheral blood. Receptor source: a middle-aged man with acute or convalescent COVID-19. CDR3s include the opening cysteine and the closing phenylalanine or tryptophan. D genes are given only for firm matches. Where a row states a size, it is once, few, many or the class of an expanded clone; other rows omit it.

v_call	j_call	clone_size	d_call	cdr3_nt	cdr3_aa
TRBV6-5	TRBJ1-4	NA	TRBD1	TGTGCCAAAGAAGACAGGGGAGGTGAAAAACTGTTTTTT	CAKEDRGGEKLFF
TRBV6-6	TRBJ1-5	NA	TRBD1	TGTGCCAGCAGTTCCCGGGACAGACGCAATCAGCCCCAGCATTTT	CASSSRDRRNQPQHF
TRBV7-2	TRBJ2-2	NA	TRBD2	TGTGCCAGCAGCCTCCAAGCGGGGGTTAGTGGCGGGGAGCTGTTTTTT	CASSLQAGVSGGELFF
TRBV27	TRBJ1-1	NA	NA	TGTGCCAGCACGAACCACAGGAAGTTCGGCACTGAAGCTTTCTTT	CASTNHRKFGTEAFF
TRBV2	TRBJ2-5	NA	TRBD1	TGTGCCACTAACGGGGGTGATCACAGGGGGGAGACCCAGTACTTC	CATNGGDHRGETQYF
TRBV9	TRBJ1-2	NA	NA	TGTGCCAGCAGCGTGGCCGGGAGCGGCTACACCTTC	CASSVAGSGYTF
TRBV5-1	TRBJ2-5	once	NA	TGCGCCAGCAGCTCCCAGGGTGCCGAGACCCAGTACTTC	CASSSQGAETQYF
TRBV9	TRBJ1-4	few	NA	TGTGCCAGCAGCCCCGGGGGGGGAGGGCTGGTAGAAAAACTGTTTTTT	CASSPGGGGLVEKLFF
TRBV4-1	TRBJ1-5	NA	TRBD1	TGCGCCAGCAGCCAAGATCGGACAGGTGATCAGCCCCAGCATTTT	CASSQDRTGDQPQHF
TRBV4-1	TRBJ2-7	NA	TRBD1	TGCGCCAGCAGCCAAGAACAGGGGGCCTACGAGCAGTACTTC	CASSQEQGAYEQYF
TRBV5-5	TRBJ2-3	NA	TRBD1	TGTGCCAGCCCAACGATCGGGACAGGGGGCGATACGCAGTATTTT	CASPTIGTGGDTQYF
TRBV4-1	TRBJ1-4	NA	NA	TGCGCCAGCAGCCAATTGGTTGGAGGGGCAAATGAAAAACTGTTTTTT	CASSQLVGGANEKLFF
TRBV7-6	TRBJ2-5	NA	NA	TGTGCCAGCAGCTTAGCCAGCCGGGGCCAAGAGACCCAGTACTTC	CASSLASRGQETQYF
TRBV2	TRBJ2-1	NA	TRBD2	TGTGCCGGGACTAGCGGGGGGGCGAATGAGCAGTTCTTC	CAGTSGGANEQFF